This TCR beta chain was captured by sequencing in a study of CD4 and CD8 cells across lung adenocarcinoma regions. TCRdb used MiXCR to reprocess the PCR reads, holding one entry per CDR3 protein. The table records fewer than 30,000 distinct CDR3 sequences, less than 60% of them present only once. From germline, CDR1 is MGHDK and CDR2 SYGVNS. This CDR3 comprises 15 residues. A note on this clonotype: An end of the junction does not agree with germline; a read error may underlie this.

The sample comprised CD8+ T cells from the center of a lung tumor. This chain uses TRBV25-1 with TRBJ2-4, with a tentative D call TRBD2 (7 bases). The clonotype originates from a male donor with lung adenocarcinoma. The CD4 and CD8 labels of this study may be unreliable. CDR3 residues: CARGAGAGAKNIQYF. CDR3 nucleotides: TGTGCCCGCGGTGCGGGGGCGGGAGCCAAAAATATTCAGTATTTC.